Presented here are 20 T cell receptor beta chains from one specimen sequenced in a study of T cells in Graves' hyperthyroidism and ophthalmopathy. Authors of the study amplified TCR beta CDR3 regions from RNA transcripts. In the first-round RT-PCR of the TCR CDR3, the HTBI primer set was used. TCRdb ran MiXCR on the multiplex PCR reads and lists one entry per CDR3 protein. The sample includes about 840,000 distinct CDR3 sequences, around 38% of them seen just once. The sequenced sample consisted of blood. The receptors were gathered from a man younger than 30 with Graves' hyperthyroidism.

Concerning this clonotype: A read error is possible here, since a much larger clone lies one base away. The chain carries TRBV24-1 and TRBJ1-2; unclear D gene. Germline values: CDR1 KGHDR, CDR2 SFDVKD. This CDR3 has 18 amino acids. CDR3 sequence (DNA): TGTGCCGCCAGTGATTTGTGTACCGGGATGGGCACCTTATATGGCTACACCTTC. Translated, it gives CAASDLCTGMGTLYGYTF.

CDR3 residues: CASSEGEHSPLHF. CDR3 nucleotides: TGTGCCAGCAGTGAAGGTGAGCATTCACCCCTCCACTTT. V is TRBV2 and J is TRBJ1-6; no clear D gene. With 1 base removed from V and 8 bases from J, the gap between germline ends came to 6 bases. The CDR3 has 13 amino acids. CDR1 SNHLY and CDR2 FYNNEI come from the germline V gene.

This clonotype was seen many times. The rearrangement links TRBV29-1 to TRBJ1-1; D is uncertain. V was pared by 4 bases and J by 1 base, with 4 bases between. CDR1 and CDR2 from the germline V gene are SQVTM and ANQGSEA. CDR3 length equals 11 residues. Here the CDR3 reads CSVVTNTEAFF. The DNA of the CDR3 is TGCAGCGTTGTTACGAACACTGAAGCTTTCTTT.

This clonotype was detected only once. A read error may produce the germline difference seen at one junction end. V and J are TRBV19 and TRBJ1-2; D is ambiguous. From germline, CDR1 is LNHDA and CDR2 SQIVND (reference sequence). The length of the CDR3 is 14 residues. CDR3 DNA: TGCGCCAGCAGCCTACAGCCCGATTACTATGGCTACACCTTC. It codes for CASSLQPDYYGYTF.

This chain links TRBV7-2 with TRBJ2-7; D not resolved. CDR1 and CDR2 (germline): SGHTA, FQGNSA. Trimming pared 1 base from V and 8 bases from J, leaving 6 bases between. This CDR3 spans 11 amino acids. This CDR3 is CASSLDRKQYF. DNA for the CDR3: TGTGCCAGCAGCTTAGACCGGAAGCAGTACTTC.

Ten or more counts support this clonotype. V and J are TRBV14 and TRBJ1-3; D not resolved. CDR3 length equals 11 residues. V dropped 1 base and J dropped 16 bases, with 11 bases sitting between them. Germline CDR1 SGHDN, CDR2 FVKESK. CDR3 DNA: TGTGCCAGCAGCCAAGCGAAGGAGGATTATTTT. Encoded protein: CASSQAKEDYF. Full variable domain (missing parts from reference TRBV14 and TRBJ1-3): EAGVTQFPSHSVIEKGQTVTLRCDPISGHDNLYWYRRVMGKEIKFLLHFVKESKQDESGMPNNRFLAERTGGTYSTLKVQPAELEDSGVYFCASSQAKEDYFGEGSWLTVV.

This clonotype was counted ten times or more. This chain uses TRBV25-1 with TRBJ1-1, with D perhaps TRBD1 (5 bases). Germline CDR1 MGHDK, CDR2 SYGVNS. The germline V and J ends were trimmed by 1 base and 7 bases, with 7 bases remaining between them. CDR3 length: 12 residues. The CDR3 sequence is CASSELRGEAFF. DNA of the CDR3: TGTGCCAGCAGTGAATTGAGGGGTGAAGCTTTCTTT.

J is TRBJ2-7 and V is TRBV2; 7 bases match TRBD1. The V segment lost 5 bases and the J segment 0 bases; nucleotides outside the gene matches: 16. The length of the CDR3 is 18 residues. In germline, CDR1 is SNHLY, CDR2 FYNNEI. CDR3 amino acids: CASSSSYRTGRSSYEQYF. In DNA, the CDR3 is TGTGCCAGCAGTTCGTCTTACAGGACAGGCCGAAGCTCCTACGAGCAGTACTTC.

This clonotype was picked up many times. The chain links TRBV19 to TRBJ1-2; the D gene is possibly TRBD1 (6 bases). This CDR3 is 14 amino acids long. V was pared by 5 bases and J by 4 bases, with 14 bases between. The V gene's germline CDR1 is LNHDA and CDR2 SQIVND (reference sequence). CDR3 bases: TGTGCCAGTAGTCCCACCGGGACAAGCTATGGCTACACCTTC. Protein: CASSPTGTSYGYTF.

The J gene is TRBJ2-7, the V gene TRBV7-2; D unclear. V was trimmed by 5 bases and J by 7 bases, leaving 12 bases between them. This CDR3 has 12 residues. Germline values: CDR1 SGHTA, CDR2 FQGNSA. The CDR3 DNA reads as TGTGCCAGCAGCCGGCGGAGCCAAGAGCAGTACTTC. It is translated as CASSRRSQEQYF. Looking up the rest from reference TRBV7-2 and TRBJ2-7 gives the full variable domain: GAGVSQSPSNKVTEKGKDVELRCDPISGHTALYWYRQSLGQGLEFLIYFQGNSAPDKSGLPSDRFSAERTGGSVSTLTIQRTQQEDSAVYLCASSRRSQEQYFGPGTRLTVT.

This rearrangement joins TRBV11-2 to TRBJ2-7; D possibly matches TRBD1 or TRBD2 (5 bases each). This CDR3 has 14 amino acids. Germline CDR1 is SGHAT and CDR2 is FQNNGV. The germline V and J ends were trimmed by 3 bases and 5 bases, with 14 bases remaining between them. The CDR3 protein is CASSLGLGANEQYF. CDR3 DNA sequence: TGTGCCAGCAGCTTGGGCCTCGGGGCGAACGAGCAGTACTTC.

This clonotype was counted a few times. This chain connects TRBV20-1 to TRBJ2-5; the D gene is possibly TRBD1 (7 bases). CDR1 and CDR2 (germline): DFQATT, SNEGSKA (reference sequence). Trimming pared 0 bases from V and 4 bases from J, leaving 12 bases between. There are 14 residues in the CDR3. In DNA form, the CDR3 reads TGCAGTGCTAGAGATGGCCAGGGGGGAGAGACCCAGTACTTC. Translation gives CSARDGQGGETQYF.

The chain joins TRBV29-1 to TRBJ2-7; D may correspond to TRBD1 or TRBD2 (5 bases each). Trimming cost V 2 bases and J 7 bases, with 12 bases left between them. The CDR3 has 12 residues. Per the germline V gene, CDR1 is SQVTM and CDR2 is ANQGSEA. In DNA form, the CDR3 reads TGCAGCGTTGAAACTGGGACCTGGGAGCAGTACTTC. Amino acids: CSVETGTWEQYF.

J is TRBJ2-5 and V is TRBV3-1; D unresolved. V shed 2 bases and J shed 4 bases, with 11 bases lying between them. CDR1 LGHDT and CDR2 YNNKEL come from the germline V gene (reference sequence). The CDR3 is 14 residues long. The CDR3 region is CASSQYGTGETQYF. The CDR3 DNA follows: TGTGCCAGCAGCCAATATGGCACGGGAGAGACCCAGTACTTC.

This clonotype was recorded many times. This rearrangement joins TRBV20-1 to TRBJ1-3; D remains ambiguous. Germline V gene sequence: CDR1 DFQATT, CDR2 SNEGSKA (reference sequence). This CDR3 is built from 13 residues. The V gene lost 3 bases and the J gene lost 3 bases, with 9 bases spanning the gap. In nucleotides, the CDR3 is TGCAGTGCTAGCGAGGGTGGTGGAAACACCATATATTTT. It yields the protein CSASEGGGNTIYF.

This clonotype came up a few times. This chain uses TRBV10-3 with TRBJ2-7, with 11 bases matching TRBD2. CDR1 is ENHRY and CDR2 is SYGVKD in the germline V gene. This CDR3 is 16 amino acids long. Germline trimming cut 10 bases from V and 2 bases from J; bases unmatched to any gene: 13. CDR3 in DNA: TGTGCCACCTTCACTTCGACTAGCGGGACGACCTACGAGCAGTACTTC. It specifies CATFTSTSGTTYEQYF.

This clonotype was observed a few times. The chain couples TRBV5-1 to TRBJ2-7, with TRBD2 matching over 10 bases. From germline, CDR1 is SGHRS and CDR2 YFSETQ. Unmatched junction bases numbered 9, after V lost 2 bases and J lost 7 bases. The CDR3 consists of 15 residues. This chain's CDR3 is CASSLGGLASREQYF. In DNA, the CDR3 is TGCGCCAGCAGCTTAGGGGGACTAGCGTCTCGGGAGCAGTACTTC.

This clonotype was observed many times. The rearrangement joins TRBV20-1 to TRBJ1-3; D unclear. The CDR3 spans 11 residues. The V and J ends lost 6 bases and 4 bases respectively, with 7 bases between them. Germline V gene lookup returns CDR1 DFQATT and CDR2 SNEGSKA (reference sequence). CDR3 coding DNA: TGCAGTGCGAAAAGGGGAAACACCATATATTTT. Protein: CSAKRGNTIYF.

The sample holds many counts of this clonotype. V usage is TRBV20-1 and J usage is TRBJ1-5, with D possibly TRBD1 on 6 matching bases. This CDR3 comprises 12 residues. Per the germline V gene, CDR1 is DFQATT and CDR2 is SNEGSKA (reference sequence). The V end was cut by 4 bases, the J end by 5 bases, with 9 bases between. The CDR3 coding sequence is TGCAGTGCTAAGGCAGGGGATCAGCCCCAGCATTTT. Translating it yields CSAKAGDQPQHF.

This clonotype was seen ten or more times. The chain couples TRBV2 to TRBJ1-4, with TRBD1 identical over 10 bases. The CDR3 loop spans 14 amino acids. V lost 4 bases and J lost 6; bases outside the gene matches: 2. Germline CDR1 is SNHLY and CDR2 is FYNNEI. The CDR3 region is CASSVGTGDEKLFF. Written as DNA, the CDR3 is TGTGCCAGCAGTGTGGGGACAGGGGATGAAAAACTGTTTTTT.